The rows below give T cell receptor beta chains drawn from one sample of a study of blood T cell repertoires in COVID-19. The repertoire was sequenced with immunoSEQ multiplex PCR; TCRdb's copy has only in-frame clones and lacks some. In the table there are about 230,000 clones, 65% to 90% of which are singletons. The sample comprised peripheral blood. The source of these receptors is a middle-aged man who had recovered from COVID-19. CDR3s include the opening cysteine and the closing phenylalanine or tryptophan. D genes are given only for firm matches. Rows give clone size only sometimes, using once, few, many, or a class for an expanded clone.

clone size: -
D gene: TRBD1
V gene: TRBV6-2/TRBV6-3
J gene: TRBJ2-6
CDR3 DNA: TGTGCCAGCACCCCCACAGGGGGGTTCGGGGACGGGTACTCCTCTGGGGCCAACGTCCTGACTTTC
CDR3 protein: CASTPTGGFGDGYSSGANVLTF

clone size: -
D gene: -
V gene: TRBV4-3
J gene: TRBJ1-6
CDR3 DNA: TGCGCCAGCAGCCAAGTAAACCTTTTCGGGGTTCCCCTCCACTTT
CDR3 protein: CASSQVNLFGVPLHF

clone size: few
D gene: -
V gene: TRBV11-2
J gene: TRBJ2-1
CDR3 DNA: TGTGCCAGCAGCCCGGACGGGATCGGGAGCTCCTACAATGAGCAGTTCTTC
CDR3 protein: CASSPDGIGSSYNEQFF

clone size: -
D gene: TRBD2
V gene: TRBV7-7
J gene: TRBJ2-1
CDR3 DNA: TGTGCCAGCAGCTCGGGACTACGCAATGAGCAGTTCTTC
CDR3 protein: CASSSGLRNEQFF

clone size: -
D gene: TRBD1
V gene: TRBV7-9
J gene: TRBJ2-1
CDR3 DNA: TGTGCCAGCAGCGATACCGGGACAGGGGAGAATGAGCAGTTCTTC
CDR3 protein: CASSDTGTGENEQFF

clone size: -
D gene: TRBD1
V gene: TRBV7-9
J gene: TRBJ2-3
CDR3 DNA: TGTGCCAGCAGCTCCGGACAGGGGTCAGATACGCAGTATTTT
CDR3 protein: CASSSGQGSDTQYF

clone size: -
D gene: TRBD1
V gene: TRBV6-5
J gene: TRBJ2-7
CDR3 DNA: TGTGCCAGCAGTATGTACAGGGGAACCTACGAGCAGTACTTC
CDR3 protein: CASSMYRGTYEQYF

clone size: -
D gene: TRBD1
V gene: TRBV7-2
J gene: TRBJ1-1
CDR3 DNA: TGTGCCAGCAGCTCGACAGGGGGCATCAATACAGCTTTCTTT
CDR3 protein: CASSSTGGINTAFF

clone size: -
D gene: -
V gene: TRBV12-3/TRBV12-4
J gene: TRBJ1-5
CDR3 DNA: TGTGCCAGCAGTTTAGGTGTCTATCAGCCCCAGCATTTT
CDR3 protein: CASSLGVYQPQHF

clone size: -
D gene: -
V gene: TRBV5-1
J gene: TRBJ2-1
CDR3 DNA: TGCGCCAGCAGCTTGGGGACAGACTACAATGAGCAGTTCTTC
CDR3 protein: CASSLGTDYNEQFF

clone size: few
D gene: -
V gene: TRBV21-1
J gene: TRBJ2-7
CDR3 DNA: TGTGCCAGCAGCCCTAGGGCGGGCTCCTACGAGCAGTACTTC
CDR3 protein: CASSPRAGSYEQYF

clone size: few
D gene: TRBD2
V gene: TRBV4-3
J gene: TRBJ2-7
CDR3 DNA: TGCGCCAGCAGCCTTGGGACTAGCGGGAGTCTAGTGGAGCAGTACTTC
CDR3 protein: CASSLGTSGSLVEQYF

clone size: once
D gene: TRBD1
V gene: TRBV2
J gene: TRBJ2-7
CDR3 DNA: TGTGCCAGCACCGGGGACAGGGGGCTAGCGGGCGGACGCTCCTACGAGCAGTACTTC
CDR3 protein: CASTGDRGLAGGRSYEQYF

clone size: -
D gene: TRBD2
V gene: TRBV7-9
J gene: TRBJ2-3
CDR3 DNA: TGTGCCAGCAGCAAGGCAGGGACTAGCGGGACTAGCACAGATACGCAGTATTTT
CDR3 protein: CASSKAGTSGTSTDTQYF

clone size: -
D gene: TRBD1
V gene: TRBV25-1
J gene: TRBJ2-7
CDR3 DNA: TGTGCCAGCAGCGGGACAGGGGCTATATACGAGCAGTACTTC
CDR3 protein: CASSGTGAIYEQYF

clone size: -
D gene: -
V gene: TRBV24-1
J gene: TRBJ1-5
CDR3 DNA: TGTGCCACCAGTGATTCCCGAACAGGATCATCGGGGCCCCAGCATTTT
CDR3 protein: CATSDSRTGSSGPQHF

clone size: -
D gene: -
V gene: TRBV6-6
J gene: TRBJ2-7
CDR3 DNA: TGTGCCAGCAGTTACTCTCCTACGACTTCCTCCTACGAGCAGTACTTC
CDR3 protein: CASSYSPTTSSYEQYF

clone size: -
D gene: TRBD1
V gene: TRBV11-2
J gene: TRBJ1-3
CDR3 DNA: TGTGCCAGCAGCTTTGGAAACAGGGGGCCTGGAAACACCATATATTTT
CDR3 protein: CASSFGNRGPGNTIYF